The clone carrying this T cell receptor beta chain was seen at least ten times. The target antigen is unknown. This entry is derived from a study of Graves' ophthalmopathy and Graves' hyperthyroidism. The wider study: At initial diagnosis, peripheral blood was obtained, and this preceded any treatment.

Germline values: CDR1 ENHRY, CDR2 SYGVKD. J lost 1 base, V lost 10 bases, and 12 bases had no gene match. The CDR3 loop spans 15 amino acids. Overall study results and limits: In blood appeared most of the expanded thyroid clonotypes whose frequency exceeded 0.001.

The study amplified TCR beta CDR3 regions using RNA transcripts. The library came from an HTBI-primed first-round RT-PCR and a second-round multiplex PCR. TCRdb ran MiXCR on the multiplex PCR reads and lists one entry per CDR3 protein. The data hold 350,000 to 450,000 distinct CDR3 sequences, with under 25% observed a single time. The receptor was isolated from a young woman with stable Graves' hyperthyroidism. The gene calls are TRBV10-3 and TRBJ1-1, with 7 bases aligning to TRBD1. Sequencing was performed on peripheral blood. The CDR3 DNA is TGTGCCACCGTCCCGGGACAGAGTACGAACACTGAAGCTTTCTTT. Its protein is CATVPGQSTNTEAFF.